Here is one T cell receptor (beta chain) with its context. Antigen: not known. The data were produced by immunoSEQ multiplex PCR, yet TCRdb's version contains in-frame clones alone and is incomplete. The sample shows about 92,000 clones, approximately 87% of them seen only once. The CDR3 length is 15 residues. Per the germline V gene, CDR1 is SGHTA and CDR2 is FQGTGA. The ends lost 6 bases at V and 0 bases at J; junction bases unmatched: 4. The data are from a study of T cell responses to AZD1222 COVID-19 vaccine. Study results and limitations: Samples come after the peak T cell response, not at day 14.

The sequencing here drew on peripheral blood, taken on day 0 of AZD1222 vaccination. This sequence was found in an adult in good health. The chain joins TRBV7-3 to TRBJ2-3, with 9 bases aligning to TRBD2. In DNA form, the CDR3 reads TGTGCCAGCAGACCCACTAGCGGGAGCACAGATACGCAGTATTTT. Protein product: CASRPTSGSTDTQYF.